A single sample is the source of the 3 T cell receptor beta chains below, sequenced in a study of T cell responses to AZD1222 COVID-19 vaccine. Only in-frame clones appear in the TCRdb table, and some are missing; sequencing was by immunoSEQ multiplex PCR. Of 75,000 to 100,000 clones in the sample, around nine tenths were seen once. Sample: peripheral blood, taken on day 0 of AZD1222 vaccination. Receptors were obtained from an adult in good health.

The chain's CDR3 is CASSHRQIQETQYF. CDR3 sequence (DNA): TGTGCCAGCAGCCACCGACAGATCCAAGAGACCCAGTACTTC. This chain uses TRBV5-6 with TRBJ2-5; D perhaps matches TRBD1 (5 bases). The germline CDR1 and CDR2 sequences are SGHDT and YYEEEE. The CDR3 is 14 residues long. The V end was cut by 4 bases, the J end by 1 base, with 11 bases between.

V usage is TRBV5-4 and J usage is TRBJ2-3; 7 positions match TRBD2. The CDR3 spans 16 residues. J lost 2 bases, V lost 4 bases, and 10 bases had no gene match. The germline gives CDR1 SGHNT, CDR2 YYREEE (reference sequence). This CDR3 is CASSRPSGEYTDTQYF. CDR3 bases: TGTGCCAGCAGCCGGCCGAGCGGGGAGTACACAGATACGCAGTATTTT.

This clone was detected once. The chain has TRBV4-1 and TRBJ1-2, with 9 bases fitting TRBD1. The CDR3 is 14 residues long. The germline V gene has CDR1 MGHRA and CDR2 YSYEKL. V was pared by 3 bases and J by 4 bases, with 3 bases of the junction left unmatched. In nucleotides, the CDR3 is TGCGCCAGCAGCCAGGGACAGGGCGGCTATGGCTACACCTTC. Translation gives CASSQGQGGYGYTF.